This record looks at one T cell receptor (beta chain) sequence and its context. This sample is part of a study of blood T cell repertoires in COVID-19. Background on the study: Material from acute and convalescent COVID-19 was sourced from the United States, Italy and Spain. T cells, B-cell-depleted T cells, or PBMCs provided the cDNA or gDNA that served as material.

Germline CDR1 is DFQATT and CDR2 is SNEGSKA (reference sequence). This CDR3 has 14 amino acids. After removal of 3 bases from V and 6 bases from J, the junction contained 8 bases not matched to a gene. Source study methods: Amplification with reference gene primers provided the estimates of nucleated cell counts. The data were produced by immunoSEQ multiplex PCR, yet TCRdb's version contains in-frame clones alone and is incomplete. D and trimming were read from the DNA, whereas the V and J calls and clone size are those reported in that table. The profile covers approximately 250,000 clones, with about 80% appearing a single time and roughly 7% taken by the ten largest.

The specimen was peripheral blood. The sequence was collected from a woman between 50 and 59 years old with acute or convalescent COVID-19. The chain links TRBV20-1 to TRBJ1-1; 9 nucleotides align to TRBD1. This chain's CDR3 is CSASSGTGWSEAFF. Written as DNA, the CDR3 is TGCAGTGCTAGTTCCGGGACAGGGTGGTCTGAAGCTTTCTTT.